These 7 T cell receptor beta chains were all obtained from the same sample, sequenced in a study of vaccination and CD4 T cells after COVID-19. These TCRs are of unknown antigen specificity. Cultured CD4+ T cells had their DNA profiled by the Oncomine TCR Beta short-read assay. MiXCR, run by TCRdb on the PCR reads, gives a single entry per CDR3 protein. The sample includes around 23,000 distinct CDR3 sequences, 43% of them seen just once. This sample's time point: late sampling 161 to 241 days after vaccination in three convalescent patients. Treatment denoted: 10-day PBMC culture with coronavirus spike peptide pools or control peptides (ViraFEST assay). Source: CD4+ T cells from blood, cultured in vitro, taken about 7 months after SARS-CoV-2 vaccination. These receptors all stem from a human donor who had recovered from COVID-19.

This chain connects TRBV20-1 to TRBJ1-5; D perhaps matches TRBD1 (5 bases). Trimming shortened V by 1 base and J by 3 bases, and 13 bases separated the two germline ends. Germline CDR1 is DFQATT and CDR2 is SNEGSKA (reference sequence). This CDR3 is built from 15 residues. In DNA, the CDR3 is TGCAGTGCTAGAGGGGCAGGGAGAACCAATCAGCCCCAGCATTTT. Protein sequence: CSARGAGRTNQPQHF.

The CDR3 loop is CASSQGINQPQHF. CDR3 coding DNA: TGTGCCAGCAGCCAAGGGATCAATCAGCCCCAGCATTTT. This chain links TRBV14 with TRBJ1-5, with no clear D. V was shortened by 1 base and J by 3 bases, with 4 bases between the two germline ends. The CDR3 has 13 amino acids. Looked up from germline, CDR1 is SGHDN and CDR2 is FVKESK.

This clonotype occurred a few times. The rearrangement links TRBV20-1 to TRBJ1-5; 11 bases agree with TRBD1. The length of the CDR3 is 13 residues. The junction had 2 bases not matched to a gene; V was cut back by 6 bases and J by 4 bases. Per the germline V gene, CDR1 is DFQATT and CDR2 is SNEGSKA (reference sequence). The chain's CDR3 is CSAGTGGNQPQHF. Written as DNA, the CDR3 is TGCAGTGCGGGGACAGGGGGGAATCAGCCCCAGCATTTT.

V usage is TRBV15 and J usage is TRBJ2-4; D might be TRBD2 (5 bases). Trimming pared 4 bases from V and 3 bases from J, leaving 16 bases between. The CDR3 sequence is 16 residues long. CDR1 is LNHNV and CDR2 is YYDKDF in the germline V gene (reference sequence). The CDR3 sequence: CATSTDISGGKNIQYF. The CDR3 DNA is TGTGCCACCAGCACAGACATCTCAGGAGGCAAAAACATTCAGTACTTC.

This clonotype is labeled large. CDR3 sequence reads: CASSSRVSNTEAFF. In nucleotides, the CDR3 is TGTGCCAGCAGCTCCCGTGTATCTAACACTGAAGCTTTCTTT. This rearrangement joins TRBV7-2 to TRBJ1-1, with D unclear. V was cut by 4 bases and J by 2 bases, with 11 bases left in between. There are 14 residues in the CDR3. Germline CDR1 and CDR2: SGHTA and FQGNSA.

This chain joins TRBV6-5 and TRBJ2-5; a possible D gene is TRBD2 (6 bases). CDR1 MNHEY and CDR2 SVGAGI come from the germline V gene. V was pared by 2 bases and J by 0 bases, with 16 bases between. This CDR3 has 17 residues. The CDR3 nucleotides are TGTGCCAGCAGTTACATATGGGGTAGCGGTAACCAAGAGACCCAGTACTTC. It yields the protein CASSYIWGSGNQETQYF.

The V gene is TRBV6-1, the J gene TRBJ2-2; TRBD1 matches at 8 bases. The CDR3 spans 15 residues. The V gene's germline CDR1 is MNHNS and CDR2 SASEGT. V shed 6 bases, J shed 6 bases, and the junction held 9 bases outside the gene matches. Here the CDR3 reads CASRPRGTGAGELFF. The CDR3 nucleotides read TGTGCCAGCAGGCCCCGTGGGACAGGAGCCGGGGAGCTGTTTTTT.